This entry describes one TCR beta chain. Its antigen is unknown. These data come from a study of blood T cell dynamics during melanoma immunotherapy. Study-level background: Standard first-line treatment here was pembrolizumab or nivolumab plus ipilimumab in metastatic melanoma. Findings and caveats of the study: It remained unknown if the driving T cell clones were melanoma-specific.

DNA loading was fixed at 350 ng for all bulk PBMC samples. TCRdb keeps only in-frame clones here, not all; method: immunoSEQ multiplex PCR. The data show about 10,000 clones, about nine tenths seen once. Time point here: pre-treatment baseline. Blood was drawn before treatment and at week 3 after checkpoint blockade. The V gene lost 5 bases and the J gene lost 6 bases, with 10 bases spanning the gap. In germline, CDR1 is SNHLY, CDR2 FYNNEI. This CDR3 is 12 amino acids long. This chain connects TRBV2 to TRBJ2-5; D is undetermined. Here the sequenced sample was blood, taken from a patient treated with checkpoint blockade. The sequence derives from a human donor with melanoma. CDR3 amino acids: CASSTVRQTQYF. CDR3 DNA sequence: TGTGCCAGCAGTACAGTAAGGCAGACCCAGTACTTC.